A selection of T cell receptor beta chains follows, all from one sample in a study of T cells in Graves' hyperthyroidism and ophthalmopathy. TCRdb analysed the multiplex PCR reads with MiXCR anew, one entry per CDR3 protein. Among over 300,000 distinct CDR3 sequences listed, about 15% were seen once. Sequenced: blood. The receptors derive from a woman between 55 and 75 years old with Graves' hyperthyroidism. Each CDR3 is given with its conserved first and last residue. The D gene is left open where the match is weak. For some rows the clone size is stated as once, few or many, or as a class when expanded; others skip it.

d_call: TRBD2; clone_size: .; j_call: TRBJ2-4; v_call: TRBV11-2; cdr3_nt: TGTGCCAGCAGCTTGACTAGCGGGAAAAACATTCAGTACTTC; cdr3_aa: CASSLTSGKNIQYF
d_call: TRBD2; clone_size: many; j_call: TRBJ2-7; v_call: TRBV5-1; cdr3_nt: TGCGCCAGCAGCGCTGGGGTGACTAGCAGCGTCTACGAGCAGTACTTC; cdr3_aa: CASSAGVTSSVYEQYF
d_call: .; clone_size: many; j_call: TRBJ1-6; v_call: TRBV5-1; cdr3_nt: TGCGCCAGCAGCTTGTTGGGGTATAATTCACCCCTCCACTTT; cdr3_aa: CASSLLGYNSPLHF
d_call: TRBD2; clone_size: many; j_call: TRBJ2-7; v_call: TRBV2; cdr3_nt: TGTGCCAGCGCCTCGAGAGCGGGGCCCTACGAGCAGTACTTC; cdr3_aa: CASASRAGPYEQYF
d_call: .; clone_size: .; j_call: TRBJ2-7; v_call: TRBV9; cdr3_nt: TGTGCCAGCAGCGTAGGTTCAGGAAAGACCTACGAGCAGTACTTC; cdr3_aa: CASSVGSGKTYEQYF
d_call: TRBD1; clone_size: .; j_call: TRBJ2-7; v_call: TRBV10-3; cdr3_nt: TGTGCCATCAGCAAGAGACAGGGGGACTCCTACGAGCAGTACTTC; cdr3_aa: CAISKRQGDSYEQYF
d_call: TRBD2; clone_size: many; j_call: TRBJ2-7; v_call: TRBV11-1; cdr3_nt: TGTGCCAGCAGCCGAAGTCTAGCGGCTTCCTACGAGCAGTACTTC; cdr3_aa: CASSRSLAASYEQYF
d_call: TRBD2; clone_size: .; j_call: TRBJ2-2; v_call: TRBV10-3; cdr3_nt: TGTGCCATCAGTTCTTCGTCCGGGACTAGCGGGCCCTTCGATCGGGGACCCGGGGAGCTGTTTTTT; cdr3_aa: CAISSSSGTSGPFDRGPGELFF
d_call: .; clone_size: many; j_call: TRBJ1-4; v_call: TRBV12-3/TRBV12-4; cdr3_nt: TGTGCCAGCAGTTTAGGGGTAGTGGGGGGTAATGAAAAACTGTTTTTT; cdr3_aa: CASSLGVVGGNEKLFF
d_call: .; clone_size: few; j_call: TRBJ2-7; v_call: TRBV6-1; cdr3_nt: TGTGCCAGCAGCGGGCAACGGCCCTACGAGCAGTACTTC; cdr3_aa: CASSGQRPYEQYF
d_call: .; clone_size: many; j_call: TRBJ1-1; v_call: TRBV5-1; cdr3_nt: TGCGCCAGCAGCTTGGGGGGACACTCCGAAGCTTTCTTT; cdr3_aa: CASSLGGHSEAFF
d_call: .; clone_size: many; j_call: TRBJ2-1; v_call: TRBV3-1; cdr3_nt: TGTGCCAGCAGCCCGACGGACAATGAGCAGTTCTTC; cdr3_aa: CASSPTDNEQFF
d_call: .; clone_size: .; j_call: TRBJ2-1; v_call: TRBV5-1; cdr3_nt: TGCGCCAGCAGCTCTAGTAGTGGGGAGCAGTTCTTC; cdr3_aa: CASSSSSGEQFF
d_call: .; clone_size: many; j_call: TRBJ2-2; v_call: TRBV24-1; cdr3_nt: TGTGCCACCAGTCCTTCCCGGGGATCCGAAGGGATGGGGACCGGGGAGCTGTTTTTT; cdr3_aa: CATSPSRGSEGMGTGELFF
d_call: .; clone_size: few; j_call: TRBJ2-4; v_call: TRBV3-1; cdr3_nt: TGTGCCAGCAGCCAAGATCCGGTTCGGGGACTAGCCAAAAACATTCAGTACTTC; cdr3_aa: CASSQDPVRGLAKNIQYF
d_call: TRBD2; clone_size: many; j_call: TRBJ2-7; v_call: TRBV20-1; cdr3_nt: TGCAGTGCGGGCGGGAGGGACCACGAGCAGTACTTC; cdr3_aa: CSAGGRDHEQYF
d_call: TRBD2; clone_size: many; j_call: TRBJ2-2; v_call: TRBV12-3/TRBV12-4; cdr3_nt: TGTGCCAGCAGTCAGGGACTAGCGGGAAGTGGCGGGGAGCTGTTTTTT; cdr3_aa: CASSQGLAGSGGELFF
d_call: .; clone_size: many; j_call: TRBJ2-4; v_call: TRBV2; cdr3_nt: TGTGCCAGCACGAGGGACAAAATCCTAGTTCAGTACTTC; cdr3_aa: CASTRDKILVQYF
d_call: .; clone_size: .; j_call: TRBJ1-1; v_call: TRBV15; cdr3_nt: TGTGCCACCAGCGTGGGTGAAATGAACACTGAAGCTTTCTTT; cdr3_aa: CATSVGEMNTEAFF
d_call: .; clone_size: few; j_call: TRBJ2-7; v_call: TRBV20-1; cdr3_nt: TGCAGTGCTAGAGATTACAAGGGCGCTGTCACCTACGAGCAGTACTTC; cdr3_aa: CSARDYKGAVTYEQYF
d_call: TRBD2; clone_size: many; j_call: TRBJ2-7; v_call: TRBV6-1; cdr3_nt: TGTGCCAGCAGTCTAGCGGGAGGTAGAGAGCAGTACTTC; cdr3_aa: CASSLAGGREQYF
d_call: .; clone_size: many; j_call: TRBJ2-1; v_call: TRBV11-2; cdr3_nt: TGTGCCAGCAGCTTATTAAGGGGAGCGTTGTATGAGCAGTTCTTC; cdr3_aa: CASSLLRGALYEQFF
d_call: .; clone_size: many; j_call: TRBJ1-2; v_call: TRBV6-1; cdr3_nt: TGTGCCAGCACCCCATCTTTTAACAGGGATGATGGCTACACCTTC; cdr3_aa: CASTPSFNRDDGYTF
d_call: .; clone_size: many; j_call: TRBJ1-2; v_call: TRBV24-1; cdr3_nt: TGTGCCACCAGTGATTTGACTCGGACAGATGGCTACACCTTC; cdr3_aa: CATSDLTRTDGYTF
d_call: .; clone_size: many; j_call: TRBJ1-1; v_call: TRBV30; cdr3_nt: TGTGCCTGGAGTTTTTCTAGAACGGACCCGAACACTGAAGCTTTCTTT; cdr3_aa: CAWSFSRTDPNTEAFF
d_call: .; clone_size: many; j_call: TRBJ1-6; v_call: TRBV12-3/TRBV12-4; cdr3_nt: TGTGCCAGCAACCTCGATGGGATCGGTCTGCCTTCACCCCTCCACTTT; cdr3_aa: CASNLDGIGLPSPLHF
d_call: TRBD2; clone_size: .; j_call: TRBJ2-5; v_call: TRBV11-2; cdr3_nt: TGTGCCAGCAGCTTACTAGCGGGAGGGGCCGAGACCCAGTACTTC; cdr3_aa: CASSLLAGGAETQYF
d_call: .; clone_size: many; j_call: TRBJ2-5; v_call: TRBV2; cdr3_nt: TGTGCCAGCAGGTACTCAGAGACCCAGTACTTC; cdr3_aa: CASRYSETQYF